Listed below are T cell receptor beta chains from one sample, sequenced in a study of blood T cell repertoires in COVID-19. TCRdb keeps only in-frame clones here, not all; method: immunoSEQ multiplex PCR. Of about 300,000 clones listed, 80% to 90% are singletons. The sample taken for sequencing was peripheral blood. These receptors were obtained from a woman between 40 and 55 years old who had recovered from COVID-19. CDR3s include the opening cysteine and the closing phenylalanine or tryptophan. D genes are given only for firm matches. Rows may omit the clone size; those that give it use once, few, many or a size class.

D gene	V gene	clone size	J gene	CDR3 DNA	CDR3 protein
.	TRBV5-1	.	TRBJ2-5	TGCGCCAGCAGCTTGGCACCCCTGCGCCAAGAGACCCAGTACTTC	CASSLAPLRQETQYF
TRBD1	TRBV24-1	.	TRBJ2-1	TGTGCCACCAGTGCCGGGACAGGGGGCTACAATGAGCAGTTCTTC	CATSAGTGGYNEQFF
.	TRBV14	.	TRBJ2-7	TGTGCCAGCAGCCAAGATCAGGCCAGGACCTACGAGCAGTACTTC	CASSQDQARTYEQYF
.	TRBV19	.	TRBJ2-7	TGTGCCAGTAGTATTTGTGTCTGCCTAACCTACGAGCAGTACTTC	CASSICVCLTYEQYF
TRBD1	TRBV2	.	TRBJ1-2	TGTGCCAGCAGTGGAACAGGGGCTAACTATGGCTACACCTTC	CASSGTGANYGYTF
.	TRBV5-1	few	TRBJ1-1	TGCGCCAGCAGCTTGGACAGGGACACTGAAGCTTTCTTT	CASSLDRDTEAFF
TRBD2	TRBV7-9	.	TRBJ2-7	TGTGCCAGCAGCTTAGGTGGCGGGGGGTTCTCTGGCTACGAGCAGTACTTC	CASSLGGGGFSGYEQYF
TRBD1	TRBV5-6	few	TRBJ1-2	TGTGCCAGCAGCTTGGGAGGGGGCAGTGGCTACACCTTC	CASSLGGGSGYTF
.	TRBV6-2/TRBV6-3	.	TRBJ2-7	TGTGCCAGCAGTTACCAATCCTTGGGGCCAGGGTTCTACGAGCAGTACTTC	CASSYQSLGPGFYEQYF
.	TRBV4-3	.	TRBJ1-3	TGCGCCAGCAGCCCCAAGGGGCAGAGCTCTGGAAACACCATATATTTT	CASSPKGQSSGNTIYF
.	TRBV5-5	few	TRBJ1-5	TGTGCCAGCAGCCTGGGGGAGGGCAGTAGTTATAGCAATCAGCCCCAGCATTTT	CASSLGEGSSYSNQPQHF
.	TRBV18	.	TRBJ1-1	TGTGCCAGCTCATCTTCAGGGGAAACTGAAGCTTTCTTT	CASSSSGETEAFF
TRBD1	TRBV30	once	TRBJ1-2	TGTGCCTGGAGTGTAGGACAGGTTTACAACTATGGCTACACCTTC	CAWSVGQVYNYGYTF
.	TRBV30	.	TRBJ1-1	TGTGCCTGGAGTCTTAGCCCCTGGAGCACTGAAGCTTTCTTT	CAWSLSPWSTEAFF
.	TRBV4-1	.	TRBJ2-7	TGCGCCAGCAGCAGCCGGGACACTCGATCCTACGAGCAGTACTTC	CASSSRDTRSYEQYF
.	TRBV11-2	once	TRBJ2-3	TGTGCCAGCAGCTTAGACTACCCCACAGATACGCAGTATTTT	CASSLDYPTDTQYF
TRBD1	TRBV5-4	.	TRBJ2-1	TGTGCCAGCAGCTCGGGGACAGGAGCGAAACACGAGCAGTTCTTC	CASSSGTGAKHEQFF
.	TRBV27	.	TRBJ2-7	TGTGCCAGCAGTTTAAGGCCAGACTCCACCTACGAGCAGTACTTC	CASSLRPDSTYEQYF
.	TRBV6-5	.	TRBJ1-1	TGTGCCAGCATTCGCCACCCGGGCACTGAAGCTTTCTTT	CASIRHPGTEAFF
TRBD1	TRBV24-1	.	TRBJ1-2	TGTGCCACCAGTGAGGCGGACAGGACCTATGGCTACACCTTC	CATSEADRTYGYTF
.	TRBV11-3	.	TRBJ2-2	TGTGCCAGCAGCTTAGATGGCCCCGGGGAGCTGTTTTTT	CASSLDGPGELFF
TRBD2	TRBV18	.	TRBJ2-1	TGTGCCAGCTCACCAAATAGCGGGACCGCTTTGTATGAGCAGTTCTTC	CASSPNSGTALYEQFF
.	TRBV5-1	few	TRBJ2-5	TGCGCCAGCAGGCCGGGAATCCAAGAGACCCAGTACTTC	CASRPGIQETQYF
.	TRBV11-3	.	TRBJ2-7	TGTGCCAGCAGCAATGGACAGTACGAGCAGTACTTC	CASSNGQYEQYF
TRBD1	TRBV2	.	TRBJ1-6	TGTGCCAGCAGTGAAGAAATGACAGGGGTTAATTCACCCCTCCACTTT	CASSEEMTGVNSPLHF
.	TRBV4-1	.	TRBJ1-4	TGCGCCAGCAGCCGCGGGGCAACTAATGAAAAACTGTTTTTT	CASSRGATNEKLFF
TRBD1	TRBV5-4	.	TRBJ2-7	TGTGCCAGCAGCCTACAGGGGAGCTCCTACGAGCAGTACTTC	CASSLQGSSYEQYF
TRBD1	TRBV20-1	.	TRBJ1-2	TGCAGTGCTAGTCGGCAGGGGGCTGACTATGGCTACACCTTC	CSASRQGADYGYTF
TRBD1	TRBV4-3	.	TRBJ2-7	TGCGCCAGCAGCCAAGGGTTGACAGGGCCCCCACTCTCCTACGAGCAGTACTTC	CASSQGLTGPPLSYEQYF
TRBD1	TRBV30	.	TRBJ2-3	TGTGCCTGGTCACCTGGACAGGTCCGACTCACAGATACGCAGTATTTT	CAWSPGQVRLTDTQYF
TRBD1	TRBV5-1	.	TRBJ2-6	TGCGCCAGCAGCTTGGTGGACAGGGTACGCTCTGGGGCCAACGTCCTGACTTTC	CASSLVDRVRSGANVLTF
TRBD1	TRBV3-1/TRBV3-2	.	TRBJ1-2	TGTGCCAGCAGTAAGGGACAGGACTATGGCTACACCTTC	CASSKGQDYGYTF
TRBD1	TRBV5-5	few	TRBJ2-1	TGTGCCAGCAGCTTGGGGACAGGGGCGGGTGAGCAGTTCTTC	CASSLGTGAGEQFF
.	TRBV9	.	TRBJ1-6	TGTGCCAGCACCCCGAACCAGAACTCACCCCTCCACTTT	CASTPNQNSPLHF
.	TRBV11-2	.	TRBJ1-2	TGTGCCAGCAGCTTAGGGGGAGGGGCCCCCGGCTACACCTTC	CASSLGGGAPGYTF
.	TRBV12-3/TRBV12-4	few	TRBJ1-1	TGTGCCAGCAGTCCACAAATGAACACTGAAGCTTTCTTT	CASSPQMNTEAFF